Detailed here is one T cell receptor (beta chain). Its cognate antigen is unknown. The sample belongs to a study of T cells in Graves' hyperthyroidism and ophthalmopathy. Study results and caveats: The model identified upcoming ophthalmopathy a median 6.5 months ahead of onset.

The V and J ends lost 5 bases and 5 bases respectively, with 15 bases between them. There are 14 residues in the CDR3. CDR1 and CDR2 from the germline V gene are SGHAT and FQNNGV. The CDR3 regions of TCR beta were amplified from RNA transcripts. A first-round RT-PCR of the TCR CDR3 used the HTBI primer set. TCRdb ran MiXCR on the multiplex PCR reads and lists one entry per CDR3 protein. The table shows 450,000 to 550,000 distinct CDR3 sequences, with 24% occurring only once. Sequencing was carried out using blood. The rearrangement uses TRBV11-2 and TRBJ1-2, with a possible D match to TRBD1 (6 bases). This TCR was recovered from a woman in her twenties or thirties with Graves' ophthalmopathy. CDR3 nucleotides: TGTGCCAGCAGCCGGGAGGGGGGCCTGTATGGCTACACCTTC. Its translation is CASSREGGLYGYTF.